One sample yielded the 17 T cell receptor beta chains listed below, sequenced in a study of T-cell reconstitution after alpha-beta-depleted transplantation in children. Unique molecular identifiers were used in preparing the TCRbeta library. From the PCR reads, TCRdb called clonotypes with MiXCR, one entry per CDR3 protein. The top ten clones hold 5% to 7% of a sample with nearly 250,000 distinct CDR3 sequences, 8.2% of them seen once. The sequenced sample was PBMCs, mostly from graft donor cells, obtained 180 days after TCRalphabeta/CD19-depleted stem cell transplant. The source is a male patient between 10 and 17 years old who had a stem cell transplant for acute lymphoblastic leukemia, so the T cells may come from the graft donor.

This clonotype has a count of ten or more. The chain employs TRBV7-8 and TRBJ2-1; 7 nucleotides line up with TRBD1. The V and J ends lost 5 bases and 4 bases, in that order; junction bases with no gene match: 8. Germline V CDR1 and CDR2: SGHVS, FQNEAQ. The CDR3 totals 15 residues. CDR3 coding DNA: TGTGCCAGCAGCCTAAGGGGGCTGGTTTACAATGAGCAGTTCTTC. It codes for CASSLRGLVYNEQFF.

This clonotype was recorded at least ten times. The V call is TRBV7-6, the J call TRBJ1-1, with a tentative D call TRBD1 (6 bases). V lost 4 bases and J lost 7, with 13 bases in between. This CDR3 is 13 amino acids long. The germline V gene encodes CDR1 SGHVS and CDR2 FNYEAQ. In nucleotides, the CDR3 is TGTGCCAGCAGCTCTACAGGGTTCGGTGAAGCTTTCTTT. Encoded protein: CASSSTGFGEAFF.

This clonotype showed up many times. The V call is TRBV4-3, the J call TRBJ2-3; maybe TRBD1 (5 bases). Germline CDR1 LGHNA, CDR2 YSLEER. Deletions cut 0 bases from V and 5 bases from J, with 15 bases between. The CDR3 spans 16 residues. In nucleotides, the CDR3 is TGCGCCAGCAGCCAAGATGTAAGGGGTGACGGAGATACGCAGTATTTT. Protein sequence: CASSQDVRGDGDTQYF.

This clonotype was found once. This chain connects TRBV24-1 to TRBJ2-4; 7 nucleotides line up with TRBD1. CDR3 size: 13 residues. J was trimmed by 7 bases and V by 4 bases; bases with no gene match: 3. Germline-derived CDR1 and CDR2 are KGHDR and SFDVKD. CDR3 sequence (DNA): TGTGCCACCAGTGAACCCAGGGGGAACATTCAGTACTTC. Protein: CATSEPRGNIQYF.

This clonotype was seen at least ten times. The V call is TRBV6-1, the J call TRBJ2-7; D possibly corresponds to TRBD1 (6 bases). The CDR3 covers 13 residues. V lost 6 bases, J lost 5 bases, and 14 bases lay in between. The germline V gene has CDR1 MNHNS and CDR2 SASEGT. The DNA for the CDR3 is TGTGCCAGCAGAAGTATGGGACACCACGAGCAGTACTTC. The encoded protein is CASRSMGHHEQYF.

Points on this clonotype: Being one base from a much bigger clone, this may be a read error. The gene calls are TRBV29-1 and TRBJ2-2; TRBD2 is a possible D gene (6 bases). Looked up from germline, CDR1 is SQVTM and CDR2 is ANQGSEA. The CDR3 runs 15 residues. The CDR3 sequence is CSVGPFRGNTRELFF. CDR3 sequence (DNA): TGCAGCGTTGGGCCCTTTCGGGGGAACACCCGGGAGCTGTTTTTT.

The table lists this clonotype with many counts. The chain combines TRBV12-3 or TRBV12-4 with TRBJ2-7; 8 positions match TRBD1. This CDR3 contains 16 residues. After removal of 4 bases from V and 2 bases from J, the junction contained 10 bases not matched to a gene. The DNA for the CDR3 is TGTGCCAGCAGTTCCGGGACAGGAATGAGGCCCTACGAGCAGTACTTC. Translation gives CASSSGTGMRPYEQYF.

This clonotype appeared many times. The CDR3 DNA follows: TGCGCCAGCAGCTTGCAGGGGGCCCCCGAGGGGCAGTACTTC. Translation: CASSLQGAPEGQYF. The rearrangement links TRBV5-1 to TRBJ2-7; the match to TRBD1 covers 8 bases. Trimming removed 1 base from V and 9 bases from J; junction bases left unmatched: 9. Per the germline V gene, CDR1 is SGHRS and CDR2 is YFSETQ. This CDR3 has 14 amino acids.

This clonotype was recorded many times. The chain has TRBV28 and TRBJ1-2, with a tentative D call TRBD1 (5 bases). V lost 2 bases to trimming and J lost 7 bases, with 14 bases between them. CDR1 is MDHEN, CDR2 SYDVKM, per germline. CDR3 length: 14 amino acids. CDR3 loop: CASSLGGPGGGYTF. The CDR3 bases are TGTGCCAGCAGTTTAGGCGGCCCCGGGGGTGGCTACACCTTC.

At least ten counts were recorded for this clonotype. The V gene is TRBV2, the J gene TRBJ1-2; D call uncertain. This CDR3 has 12 amino acids. Trimming shortened V by 8 bases and J by 4 bases, and 11 bases separated the two germline ends. Germline V lookup: CDR1 SNHLY, CDR2 FYNNEI. The DNA for the CDR3 is TGTGCCAGCCCAGCAGGTGCCTATGGCTACACCTTC. It yields the protein CASPAGAYGYTF. Complete variable domain (other parts from reference TRBV2 and TRBJ1-2): EPEVTQTPSHQVTQMGQEVILRCVPISNHLYFYWYRQILGQKVEFLVSFYNNEISEKSEIFDDQFSVERPDGSNFTLKIRSTKLEDSAMYFCASPAGAYGYTFGSGTRLTVV.

This clonotype has ten or more counts. J is TRBJ2-3 and V is TRBV6-6, with TRBD1 matching 7 bases. Germline CDR1 MNHNY, CDR2 SVGAGI (reference sequence). The CDR3 runs 13 residues. V was pared by 8 bases and J by 4 bases, with 6 bases of the junction left unmatched. CDR3 loop: CASRTGGADTQYF. As DNA, the CDR3 is TGTGCCAGCCGGACAGGAGGAGCAGATACGCAGTATTTT.

In this sample, this clonotype turned up many times. V and J are TRBV29-1 and TRBJ2-3; D unresolved. Germline assignment: CDR1 SQVTM and CDR2 ANQGSEA. Trimming removed 2 bases from V and 8 bases from J, with 17 bases in between. This CDR3 is 14 amino acids long. The CDR3 reads CSVESGSSPVTQYF. The CDR3 DNA is TGCAGCGTTGAATCGGGTTCCTCCCCCGTTACGCAGTATTTT.

This clonotype was observed at least ten times. The rearrangement links TRBV6-5 to TRBJ1-5; D uncertain. This CDR3 is 14 amino acids long. Germline CDR1 MNHEY, CDR2 SVGAGI. Between the trimmed V and J ends, which lost 2 bases and 5 bases, there was a span of 10 bases. In nucleotides, the CDR3 is TGTGCCAGCAGTTACGGGGTCGGCTATCAGCCCCAGCATTTT. Protein: CASSYGVGYQPQHF.

At least ten counts were recorded for this clonotype. This chain joins TRBV7-9 and TRBJ2-5; no reliable D call. Germline CDR1 reads SEHNR; CDR2 reads FQNEAQ (reference sequence). V dropped 6 bases and J dropped 5 bases, with 13 bases sitting between them. CDR3 length: 13 residues. The CDR3 protein is CASRDGSGETQYF. The DNA for the CDR3 is TGTGCCAGCAGGGATGGCAGTGGGGAGACCCAGTACTTC. The complete variable domain, with remaining parts taken from reference TRBV7-9 and TRBJ2-5, reads DTGVSQNPRHKITKRGQNVTFRCDPISEHNRLYWYRQTLGQGPEFLTYFQNEAQLEKSRLLSDRFSAERPKGSFSTLEIQRTEQGDSAMYLCASRDGSGETQYFGPGTRLLVL.

This clonotype was picked up many times. The chain links TRBV11-2 to TRBJ2-5, with TRBD2 matching 12 bases. Germline lookup yields CDR1 SGHAT and CDR2 FQNNGV. This CDR3 is 15 amino acids long. The V and J ends lost 5 bases and 5 bases, in that order; junction bases with no gene match: 6. CDR3 sequence: CASSPSGGAGETQYF. The DNA for the CDR3 is TGTGCCAGCAGCCCTAGCGGGGGGGCGGGGGAGACCCAGTACTTC.

This clonotype was recorded at least ten times. At one end, the junction sequence differs from germline, possibly due to a read error. The chain is built from TRBV20-1 and TRBJ1-2; D is unresolved. The CDR3 runs 13 residues. Germline V gives CDR1 DFQATT, CDR2 SNEGSKA (reference sequence). The CDR3 DNA reads TGCAGTGCTAGAAACGGGAGCCACTACGGCTACACCTTC. Amino acid sequence: CSARNGSHYGYTF.

This clonotype was seen many times. This chain joins TRBV12-3 or TRBV12-4 and TRBJ1-1; possibly TRBD1 for D (5 bases). The CDR3 covers 12 residues. Trimming pared 5 bases from V and 11 bases from J, leaving 15 bases between. In DNA, the CDR3 is TGTGCCAGCAGTCCCCCGCAGGGAGGGGCTTTCTTT. This codes for CASSPPQGGAFF.